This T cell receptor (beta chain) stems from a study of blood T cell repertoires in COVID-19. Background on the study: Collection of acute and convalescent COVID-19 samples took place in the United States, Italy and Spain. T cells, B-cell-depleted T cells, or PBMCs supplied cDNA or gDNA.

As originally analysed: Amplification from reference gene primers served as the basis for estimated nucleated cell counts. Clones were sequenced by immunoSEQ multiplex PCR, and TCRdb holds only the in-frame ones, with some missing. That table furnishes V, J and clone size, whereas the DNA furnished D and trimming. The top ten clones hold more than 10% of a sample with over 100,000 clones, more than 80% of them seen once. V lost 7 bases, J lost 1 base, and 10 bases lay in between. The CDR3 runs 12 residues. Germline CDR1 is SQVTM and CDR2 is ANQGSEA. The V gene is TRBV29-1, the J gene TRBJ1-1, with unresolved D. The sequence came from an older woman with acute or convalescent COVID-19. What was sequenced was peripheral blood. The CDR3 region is CSAGLPNTEAFF. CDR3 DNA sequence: TGCAGCGCCGGACTCCCGAACACTGAAGCTTTCTTT. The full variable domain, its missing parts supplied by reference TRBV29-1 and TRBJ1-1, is SAVISQKPSRDICQRGTSLTIQCQVDSQVTMMFWYRQQPGQSLTLIATANQGSEATYESGFVIDKFPISRPNLTFSTLTVSNMSPEDSSIYLCSAGLPNTEAFFGQGTRLTVV.